This record covers a single T cell receptor (beta chain). Germline values: CDR1 SEHNR, CDR2 FQNEAQ (reference sequence). Trimming pared 5 bases from V and 6 bases from J, leaving 14 bases between. The CDR3 is 13 amino acids. This entry comes from a study of T cell changes during pregnancy in multiple sclerosis. The assay was immunoSEQ multiplex PCR, and TCRdb's table has in-frame clones only and misses some. The sample records tens of thousands of clones, roughly 89% being singletons. The gene calls are TRBV7-9 and TRBJ2-7, with D perhaps matching TRBD2 (6 bases). The sample was CD4+ T cells from peripheral blood mononuclear cells, taken in the third trimester of pregnancy. This sequence was found in a female donor in good health, enrolled as a control in a pregnancy study. CDR3 coding DNA: TGTGCCAGCAGCCGGGGGACTGGGGGCGAGCAGTACTTC. Protein product: CASSRGTGGEQYF.